These 28 T cell receptor beta chains were sequenced from one sample in a study of vaccination effects on CD4 cells after COVID-19. Using viral peptide pools, the ViraFEST assay grew out antigen-specific CD4+ T cells prior to sequencing. Isolating CD4+ T cells followed 9 to 11 days of culture. Nucleocapsid antibodies were negative in the vaccine recipients, who had never had SARS-CoV-2 infection. TCRdb keeps only in-frame clones here, not all; method: immunoSEQ multiplex PCR. The table records about 22,000 clones, approximately 72% of them present only once. The antigens of these receptors remain unknown. The material sequenced was CD4+ T cells from PBMCs cultured with HCoV-NL63 spike peptides, taken before COVID-19 vaccination. The receptors stem from a human donor who received a COVID-19 vaccine.

This clone has more than one count but fewer than ten. This chain links TRBV12-3 or TRBV12-4 with TRBJ1-5; D might be TRBD1 (6 bases). Trimming took 6 bases from V and 4 from J, leaving 10 bases between them. The CDR3 runs 13 residues. CDR3 coding DNA: TGTGCCAGCAGACCCACAGGGAATCAGCCCCAGCATTTT. This encodes CASRPTGNQPQHF.

CDR3 amino acids: CATSRDLMPGYEQFF. The CDR3, as DNA: TGTGCCACCAGCAGAGATCTGATGCCTGGGTATGAGCAGTTCTTC. The rearrangement uses TRBV15 and TRBJ2-1; no firm D call. The CDR3 runs 15 residues. The V end lost 0 bases, the J end lost 8 bases, and 14 bases lay between the germline ends. Germline V gives CDR1 LNHNV, CDR2 YYDKDF (reference sequence).

The gene calls are TRBV6-1 and TRBJ2-1; 14 positions match TRBD2. V shed 4 bases and J 1 base; nucleotides not matched to a gene: 9. There are 19 residues in the CDR3. Germline loops: CDR1 MNHNS, CDR2 SASEGT. The CDR3 here is CASSGGLAGAQSSYNEQFF. The CDR3 bases are TGTGCCAGCAGTGGGGGACTAGCGGGAGCCCAATCATCCTACAATGAGCAGTTCTTC.

The chain uses TRBV19 and TRBJ1-1, with 11 bases identical to TRBD1. V was pared by 4 bases and J by 5 bases, with 6 bases of the junction left unmatched. The CDR3 length is 15 residues. CDR1 and CDR2 (germline): LNHDA, SQIVND (reference sequence). In DNA, the CDR3 is TGTGCCAGTAGTAGATCGGGACAGGGGGTAACTGAAGCTTTCTTT. Amino acid sequence: CASSRSGQGVTEAFF.

This chain uses TRBV4-2 with TRBJ2-7; possibly TRBD2 for D (6 bases). CDR3 length: 17 amino acids. V lost 4 bases to trimming and J lost 4 bases, with 23 bases between them. Germline V lookup: CDR1 LGHNA, CDR2 YNFKEQ. CDR3 protein: CASSPTAFGSGPYEQYF. The CDR3 region has the DNA TGTGCCAGCAGCCCTACCGCCTTCGGGAGTGGTCCGTACGAGCAGTACTTC.

This sequence joins TRBV15 and TRBJ1-5; no clear D gene. V lost 0 bases and J 7 bases, leaving 10 bases between the germline ends. The CDR3 covers 14 residues. CDR1 and CDR2 (germline): LNHNV, YYDKDF (reference sequence). This CDR3 reads CATSRDQDVQPQHF. Here the CDR3 DNA reads TGTGCCACCAGCAGAGATCAAGATGTACAGCCCCAGCATTTT.

This clone showed up just once. CDR3 sequence: CASSQDLWTGRGYEQYF. CDR3 bases: TGTGCCAGCAGCCAAGATCTGTGGACAGGGAGAGGATACGAGCAGTACTTC. The V gene is TRBV3-1 (or the pseudogene TRBV3-2), the J gene TRBJ2-7; 8 nucleotides line up with TRBD1. V lost 0 bases to trimming and J lost 4 bases; unmatched junction nucleotides: 11. Germline V gene lookup returns CDR1 LGHDT and CDR2 YNNKEL (reference sequence). This CDR3 spans 17 amino acids.

In DNA, the CDR3 is TGTGCCAGCAGCCCTCGGGACAGGCACTATGGCTACACCTTC. Encoded protein: CASSPRDRHYGYTF. The V gene is TRBV28, the J gene TRBJ1-2, with TRBD1 matching over 8 bases. Germline V lookup: CDR1 MDHEN, CDR2 SYDVKM. V dropped 6 bases and J dropped 3; count of bases not matched to a gene: 6. CDR3 length: 14 amino acids.

The chain joins TRBV30 to TRBJ2-5, with 8 bases fitting TRBD2. Germline V gives CDR1 GTSNPN, CDR2 SVGIG (reference sequence). The CDR3 is made up of 15 amino acids. V lost 0 bases and J lost 5; bases outside the gene matches: 8. CDR3 coding DNA: TGTGCCTGGAGTGTAGGACTAGCACCCTCGGAGACCCAGTACTTC. It encodes CAWSVGLAPSETQYF.

The CDR3 region has the DNA TGTGCCAGCAGTTTATCCCGGAGCTCCTACAATGAGCAGTTCTTC. Its protein is CASSLSRSSYNEQFF. The chain has TRBV27 and TRBJ2-1; D ambiguous. Trimming removed 0 bases at V and 0 bases at J, with 6 bases between. Germline V gives CDR1 MNHEY, CDR2 SMNVEV (reference sequence). CDR3 size: 15 residues.

The chain is built from TRBV5-6 and TRBJ1-6; D not resolved. This CDR3 has 14 residues. V was cut by 4 bases and J by 13 bases, with 18 bases left in between. Germline V gene lookup returns CDR1 SGHDT and CDR2 YYEEEE. The CDR3 sequence: CASSRGVYNSPLHF. DNA of the CDR3: TGTGCCAGCAGCCGTGGGGTTTACAACTCTCCCCTCCACTTT.

This chain links TRBV19 with TRBJ2-6; 7 bases match TRBD2. CDR3 length: 16 residues. Germline trimming cut 6 bases from V and 5 bases from J; bases unmatched to any gene: 10. CDR1 LNHDA and CDR2 SQIVND come from the germline V gene (reference sequence). The CDR3 coding sequence is TGTGCCAGTAGCCGCTCCACAGCGGGGCGGGCCAACGTCCTGACTTTC. As protein: CASSRSTAGRANVLTF. The variable domain in full, with the rest retrieved from reference TRBV19 and TRBJ2-6, is DGGITQSPKYLFRKEGQNVTLSCEQNLNHDAMYWYRQDPGQGLRLIYYSQIVNDFQKGDIAEGYSVSREKKESFPLTVTSAQKNPTAFYLCASSRSTAGRANVLTFGAGSRLTVL.

The chain combines TRBV5-4 with TRBJ2-3; 7 bases fit TRBD2. The CDR3 is 16 amino acids. Looked up from germline, CDR1 is SGHNT and CDR2 is YYREEE (reference sequence). The V gene end was trimmed by 4 bases and the J gene end by 0 bases; junction bases not matched to a gene: 8. CDR3 amino acids: CASSPGGSGSTDTQYF. CDR3 DNA sequence: TGTGCCAGCAGCCCCGGGGGGAGCGGAAGCACAGATACGCAGTATTTT.

This clone was seen just once. The chain recombines TRBV7-2 with TRBJ1-6; a weak D match, TRBD1 (5 bases). The CDR3 extends over 15 amino acids. The ends were cut back, 3 bases at V and 10 bases at J, with 16 bases in the middle. The germline V gene has CDR1 SGHTA and CDR2 FQGNSA. CDR3 bases: TGTGCCAGCAGCTTTCAAAGCTCGGGACGGTCACCCCTCCACTTT. It specifies CASSFQSSGRSPLHF.

The V gene is TRBV7-2, the J gene TRBJ2-7, with TRBD2 matching over 10 bases. The CDR3 loop spans 14 amino acids. CDR1 is SGHTA and CDR2 is FQGNSA in the germline V gene. With 6 bases clipped from V and 2 bases from J, the junction kept 4 bases outside the gene matches. CDR3 in DNA: TGTGCCAGCAGTAGCGGGAGGTCCCCCTACGAGCAGTACTTC. Residues: CASSSGRSPYEQYF.

This sequence joins TRBV7-9 and TRBJ2-3; D possibly matches TRBD1 or TRBD2 (6 bases each). V lost 5 bases and J 6 bases, leaving 15 bases between the germline ends. The CDR3 loop spans 14 amino acids. CDR1 and CDR2 from the germline V gene are SEHNR and FQNEAQ (reference sequence). CDR3 amino acids: CASSRGVEGDTQYF. The CDR3, as DNA: TGTGCCAGCAGCAGGGGGGTAGAAGGGGATACGCAGTATTTT.

V and J are TRBV9 and TRBJ2-1, with TRBD2 matching over 9 bases. Germline CDR1 reads SGDLS; CDR2 reads YYNGEE. The CDR3 runs 14 residues. The V and J ends lost 4 bases and 7 bases, in that order; junction bases with no gene match: 6. The CDR3 region has the DNA TGTGCCAGCAGCCCTAGCGGGGTTGGGAATGAGCAGTTCTTC. Its translation is CASSPSGVGNEQFF.

The chain carries TRBV30 and TRBJ1-2; 9 nucleotides agree with TRBD1. Losses at the gene ends were 2 bases for V and 9 bases for J; bases not matched to a gene: 4. Per germline, CDR1 GTSNPN and CDR2 SVGIG (reference sequence). This CDR3 has 12 amino acids. In nucleotides, the CDR3 is TGTGCCTGGAGTAGGGACAGGGCTAGCTACACCTTC. Protein product: CAWSRDRASYTF.

The chain joins TRBV6-5 to TRBJ1-2, with 10 nucleotides matching TRBD1. Germline CDR1 reads MNHEY; CDR2 reads SVGAGI. This CDR3 comprises 14 residues. V lost 2 bases and J lost 7; bases outside the gene matches: 4. For the CDR3, the DNA is TGTGCCAGCAGTTACGACAGGGGGCTGGGTGGCTACACCTTC. This translates into CASSYDRGLGGYTF.

This clone was detected once. The V and J genes are TRBV4-2 and TRBJ2-5; the D is unclear. CDR3 size: 13 residues. The germline CDR1 and CDR2 sequences are LGHNA and YNFKEQ. Trimming took off 1 base at V and 5 bases at J, with 8 bases between the two ends. In DNA form, the CDR3 reads TGTGCCAGCAGCCAAGGGACGTGGGAGACCCAGTACTTC. The encoded protein is CASSQGTWETQYF.

This clone was observed a few times. The CDR3 DNA follows: TGTGCCAGCAGTGAAGCGTCCGGCGGTGGCCCCCAGCATTTT. The encoded protein is CASSEASGGGPQHF. The chain links TRBV6-1 to TRBJ1-5; D is ambiguous. The CDR3 is made up of 14 amino acids. Germline V gene data show CDR1 as MNHNS and CDR2 as SASEGT. Trimming removed 0 bases at V and 10 bases at J, with 13 bases between.

The rearrangement joins TRBV18 to TRBJ2-3, with D unresolved. Deletions cut 6 bases from V and 0 bases from J, with 19 bases between. CDR1 is KGHSH and CDR2 is LQKENI in the germline V gene. There are 17 residues in the CDR3. In DNA, the CDR3 is TGTGCCAGCTCCCCTCCGCGAGCAGGCACTAGCACAGATACGCAGTATTTT. It is translated as CASSPPRAGTSTDTQYF.

This clone was picked up a small number of times. The chain carries TRBV10-3 and TRBJ1-2; D might be TRBD1 (6 bases). The germline V gene has CDR1 ENHRY and CDR2 SYGVKD. This CDR3 has 14 amino acids. Trimming pared 4 bases from V and 7 bases from J, leaving 16 bases between. In DNA form, the CDR3 reads TGTGCCATCAGTGCAGATCGGGGGGCGGTTGGCTACACCTTC. Its protein is CAISADRGAVGYTF.

The chain employs TRBV11-3 and TRBJ1-6, with a possible D match to TRBD1 (6 bases). There are 18 residues in the CDR3. The ends were cut back, 4 bases at V and 4 bases at J, with 20 bases in the middle. Germline-derived CDR1 and CDR2 are SGHNT and YENEEA. CDR3 coding DNA: TGTGCCAGCAGCTCCACCGGACAGTTTGTGGGGTATAATTCACCCCTCCACTTT. It codes for CASSSTGQFVGYNSPLHF.

The chain is built from TRBV28 and TRBJ2-1; 10 nucleotides match TRBD2. The germline CDR1 and CDR2 sequences are MDHEN and SYDVKM. The CDR3 runs to 15 residues. V dropped 5 bases and J dropped 8; count of bases not matched to a gene: 9. The CDR3 DNA sequence: TGTGCCAGCAGTCCTGCTAGCGGGAGAAGAGATGAGCAGTTCTTC. Translation: CASSPASGRRDEQFF.

The chain recombines TRBV18 with TRBJ2-3; D gene uncertain. The CDR3 consists of 12 residues. V was clipped by 3 bases and J by 6 bases, with 7 bases between them. In germline, CDR1 is KGHSH, CDR2 LQKENI. The chain's CDR3 is CASSPLLDTQYF. CDR3 in DNA: TGTGCCAGCTCACCCCTTTTGGATACGCAGTATTTT.

J is TRBJ1-1 and V is TRBV6-6, with TRBD1 matching 10 bases. Germline CDR1 reads MNHNY; CDR2 reads SVGAGI (reference sequence). Losses at the gene ends were 5 bases for V and 3 bases for J; bases not matched to a gene: 12. This CDR3 comprises 17 residues. CDR3 DNA: TGTGCCAGCAGTCTTCGGACAGGGGGTGTGTTGGACACTGAAGCTTTCTTT. Translation: CASSLRTGGVLDTEAFF.

The chain carries TRBV19 and TRBJ2-1; 15 nucleotides line up with TRBD2. The CDR3 length is 19 residues. Trimming at V came to 5 bases and at J to 5 bases, leaving 13 bases not matched to a gene. Germline assignment: CDR1 LNHDA and CDR2 SQIVND (reference sequence). DNA of the CDR3: TGTGCCAGTAGTGATCGGACTAGCGGGAGGGCCCTATCTAACAATGAGCAGTTCTTC. Encoded protein: CASSDRTSGRALSNNEQFF.